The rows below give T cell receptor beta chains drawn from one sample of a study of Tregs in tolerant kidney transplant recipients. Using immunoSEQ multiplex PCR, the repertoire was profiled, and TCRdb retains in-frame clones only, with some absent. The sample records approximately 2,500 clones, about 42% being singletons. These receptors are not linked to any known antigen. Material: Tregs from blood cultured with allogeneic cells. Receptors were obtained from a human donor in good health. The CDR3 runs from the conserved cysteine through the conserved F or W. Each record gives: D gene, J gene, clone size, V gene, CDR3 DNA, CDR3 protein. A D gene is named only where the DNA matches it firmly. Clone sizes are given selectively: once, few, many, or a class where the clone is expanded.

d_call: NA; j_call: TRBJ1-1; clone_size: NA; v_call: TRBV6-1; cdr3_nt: TGTGCCAGCAGTGAATGGGTACAGGCCATCGGGGGAGCTTTCTTT; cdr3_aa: CASSEWVQAIGGAFF
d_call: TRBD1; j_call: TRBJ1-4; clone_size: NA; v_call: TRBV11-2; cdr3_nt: TGTGCCAGCAGCCCTGAGACAGGGGCGTATGAAAAACTGTTTTTT; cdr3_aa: CASSPETGAYEKLFF
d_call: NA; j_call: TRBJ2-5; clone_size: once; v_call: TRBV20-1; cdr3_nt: TGCAGTGCTTCCAAGGAGACGCGACAGTACTTC; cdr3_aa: CSASKETRQYF
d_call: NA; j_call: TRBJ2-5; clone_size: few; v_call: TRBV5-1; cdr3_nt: TGCGCCAGCAGCTCCTATGGGACAATCCAAGAGACCCAGTACTTC; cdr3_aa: CASSSYGTIQETQYF
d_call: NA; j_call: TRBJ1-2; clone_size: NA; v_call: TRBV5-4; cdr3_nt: TGTGCCAGCAGCTTGCCAGACTTCTATGGCTACACCTTC; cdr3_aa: CASSLPDFYGYTF
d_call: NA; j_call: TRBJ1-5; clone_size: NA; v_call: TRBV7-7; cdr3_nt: TGTGCCAGCAGCTTAGCCGGGGCAAATCAGCCCCAGCATTTT; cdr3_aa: CASSLAGANQPQHF
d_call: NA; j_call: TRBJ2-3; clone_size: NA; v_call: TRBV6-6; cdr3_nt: TGTGCCAGCAGTTGGGGGATTGGTACAGATACGCAGTATTTT; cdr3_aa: CASSWGIGTDTQYF
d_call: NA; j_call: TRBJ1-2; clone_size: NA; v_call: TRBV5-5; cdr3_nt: TGTGCCAGCAGTCTACAGGGCTTCTATGGCTACACCTTC; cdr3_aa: CASSLQGFYGYTF
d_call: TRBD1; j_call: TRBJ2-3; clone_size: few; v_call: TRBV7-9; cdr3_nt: TGTGCCAGCAGCTACCCCAACAGGGGGGCTAGAGATACGCAGTATTTT; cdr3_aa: CASSYPNRGARDTQYF
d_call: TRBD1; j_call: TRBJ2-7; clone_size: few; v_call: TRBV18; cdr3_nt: TGTGCCAGCTCACTAAGAGGTCCCGGGACAGGTGCGTACGAGCAGTACTTC; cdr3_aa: CASSLRGPGTGAYEQYF
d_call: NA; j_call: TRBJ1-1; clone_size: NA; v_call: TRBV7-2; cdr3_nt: TGTGCCAGCAGCTTAGAAGGGAACACTGAAGCTTTCTTT; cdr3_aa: CASSLEGNTEAFF
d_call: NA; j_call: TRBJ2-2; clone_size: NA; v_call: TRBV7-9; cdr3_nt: TGTGCCAGCAGCTTGGTGGCCTTTTCCGCGAACACCGGGGAGCTGTTTTTT; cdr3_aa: CASSLVAFSANTGELFF
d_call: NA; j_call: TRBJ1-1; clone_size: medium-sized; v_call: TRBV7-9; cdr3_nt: TGTGCCAGCAGCTTAACGCCGGGCAGACTAAACACTGAAGCTTTCTTT; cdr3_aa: CASSLTPGRLNTEAFF
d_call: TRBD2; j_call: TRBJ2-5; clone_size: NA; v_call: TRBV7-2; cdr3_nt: TGTGCCAGCAGCTTAGAAACTAGCGGGGGCCGAGGGCAAAGGGAGACCCAGTACTTC; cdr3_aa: CASSLETSGGRGQRETQYF
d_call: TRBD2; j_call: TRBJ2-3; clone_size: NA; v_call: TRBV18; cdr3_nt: TGTGCCAGCTCAATGACTAGCGGGGCGGCCACAGATACGCAGTATTTT; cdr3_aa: CASSMTSGAATDTQYF
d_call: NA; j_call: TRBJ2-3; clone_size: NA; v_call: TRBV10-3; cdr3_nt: TGTGCCATCGGGCGGGACGGAAACACAGATACGCAGTATTTT; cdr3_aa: CAIGRDGNTDTQYF
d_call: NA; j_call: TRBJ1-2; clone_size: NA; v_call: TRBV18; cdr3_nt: TGTGCCAGCTCACCCGGGACATTTTACTATGGCTACACCTTC; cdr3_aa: CASSPGTFYYGYTF
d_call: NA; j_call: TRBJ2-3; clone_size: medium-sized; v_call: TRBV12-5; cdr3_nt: TGTGCTAGTGGTTTCCGGGAGCACATGACGCAGTATTTT; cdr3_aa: CASGFREHMTQYF
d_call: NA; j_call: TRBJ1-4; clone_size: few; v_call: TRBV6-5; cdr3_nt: TGTGCCAGCAGTAGACCGGGACGGGGCGAAAAACTGTTTTTT; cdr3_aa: CASSRPGRGEKLFF
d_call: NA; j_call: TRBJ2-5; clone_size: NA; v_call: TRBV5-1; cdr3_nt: TGCGCCAGCAGCGGGGGACGGGGTCTACGATTAAAAGAGACCCAGTACTTC; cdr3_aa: CASSGGRGLRLKETQYF
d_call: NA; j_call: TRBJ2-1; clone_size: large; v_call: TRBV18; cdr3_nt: TGTGCCAGCTCACCAGTTTCGAGCTCCTACAATGAGCAGTTCTTC; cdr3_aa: CASSPVSSSYNEQFF
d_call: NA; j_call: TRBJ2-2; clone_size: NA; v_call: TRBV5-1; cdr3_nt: TGCGCCAGCGGATTACCGGCAATCACCGGGGAGCTGTTTTTT; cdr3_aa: CASGLPAITGELFF
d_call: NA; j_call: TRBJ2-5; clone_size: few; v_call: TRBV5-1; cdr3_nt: TGCGCCAGCAGCTTCAGTGGTTGGTCGGAGACCCAGTACTTC; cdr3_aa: CASSFSGWSETQYF
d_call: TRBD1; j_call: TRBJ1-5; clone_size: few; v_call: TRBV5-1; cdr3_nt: TGCGCCAGCAGCTTAACAGGGGTTAGCAATCAGCCCCAGCATTTT; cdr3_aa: CASSLTGVSNQPQHF
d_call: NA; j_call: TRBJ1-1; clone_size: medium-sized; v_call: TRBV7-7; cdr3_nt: TGTGCCAGCAGCTTTCGATTGAACACTGAAGCTTTCTTT; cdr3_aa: CASSFRLNTEAFF
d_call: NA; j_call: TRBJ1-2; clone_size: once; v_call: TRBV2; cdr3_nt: TGTGCCAGTTCCGGGACGGCGTATGGCTACACCTTC; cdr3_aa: CASSGTAYGYTF
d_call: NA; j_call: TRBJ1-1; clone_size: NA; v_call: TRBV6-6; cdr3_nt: TGTGCCAGCAGTTATGGGAGTGGAGCTTTCTTT; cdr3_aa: CASSYGSGAFF
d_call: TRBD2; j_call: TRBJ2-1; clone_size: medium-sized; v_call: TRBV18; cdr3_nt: TGTGCCAGCTCACCATCTAGCGGGGTGTCCTACAATGAGCAGTTCTTC; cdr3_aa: CASSPSSGVSYNEQFF
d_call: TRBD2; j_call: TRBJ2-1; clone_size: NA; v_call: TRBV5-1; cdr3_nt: TGCGCCAGCAGCGGAAGGACTAGCGCCTACAATGAGCAGTTCTTC; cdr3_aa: CASSGRTSAYNEQFF
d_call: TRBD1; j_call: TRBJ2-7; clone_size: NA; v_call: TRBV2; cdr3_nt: TGTGCCAGCAGTGAAGCGCATGGACAGGGGGTCTACGAGCAGTACTTC; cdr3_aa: CASSEAHGQGVYEQYF
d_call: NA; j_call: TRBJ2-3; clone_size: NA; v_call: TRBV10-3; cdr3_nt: TGTGCCATCAGTGATGGGGGGCCCAGGGTTAGGCAGTATTTT; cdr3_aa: CAISDGGPRVRQYF
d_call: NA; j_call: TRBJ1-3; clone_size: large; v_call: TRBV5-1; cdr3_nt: TGCGCCAGCAGCTATGACGGCCGTTCTGGAAACACCATATATTTT; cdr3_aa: CASSYDGRSGNTIYF
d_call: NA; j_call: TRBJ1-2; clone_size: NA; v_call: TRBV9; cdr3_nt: TGTGCCAGCAGCGTAGACCTCAGCTATGGCTACACCTTC; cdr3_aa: CASSVDLSYGYTF
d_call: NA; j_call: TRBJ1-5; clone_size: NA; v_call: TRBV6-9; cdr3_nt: TGTGCCAGCAGTTACTCGAGAGGGGGCAATCAGCCCCAGCATTTT; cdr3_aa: CASSYSRGGNQPQHF
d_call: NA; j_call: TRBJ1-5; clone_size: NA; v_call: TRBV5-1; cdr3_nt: TGCGCCAGCAGCTTGGAGGGCGGAGGGCCCCAGCATTTT; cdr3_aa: CASSLEGGGPQHF
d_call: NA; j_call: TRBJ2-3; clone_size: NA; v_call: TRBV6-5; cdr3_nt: TGTGCCAGCAGAAGGGATCCTAGCACAGATACGCAGTATTTT; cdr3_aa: CASRRDPSTDTQYF
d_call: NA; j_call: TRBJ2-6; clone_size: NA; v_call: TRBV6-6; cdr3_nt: TGTGCCACTACCCCTCTCGGGCGGGGGGCCAACGTCCTGACTTTC; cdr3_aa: CATTPLGRGANVLTF
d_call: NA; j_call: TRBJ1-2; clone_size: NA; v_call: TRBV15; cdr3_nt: TGTGCCACCAGCAGGATAGGGGACCCCAATGAGAACTATGGCTACACCTTC; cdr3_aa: CATSRIGDPNENYGYTF
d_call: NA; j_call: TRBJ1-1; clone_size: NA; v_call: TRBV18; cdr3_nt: TGTGCCAGCTCACCACGGGGGTCCGTGAACACTGAAGCTTTCTTT; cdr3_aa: CASSPRGSVNTEAFF
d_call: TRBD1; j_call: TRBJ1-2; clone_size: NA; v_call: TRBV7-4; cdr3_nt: TGTGCCAGCAGCTTAGTAGGGGGCCTCCCTAACTATGGCTACACCTTC; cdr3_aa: CASSLVGGLPNYGYTF
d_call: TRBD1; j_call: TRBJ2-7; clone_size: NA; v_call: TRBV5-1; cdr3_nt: TGCGCCAGCAGCTTGGGGATGGGTTACGGGACAGGGGGCTTCTCCTACGAGCAGTACTTC; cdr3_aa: CASSLGMGYGTGGFSYEQYF
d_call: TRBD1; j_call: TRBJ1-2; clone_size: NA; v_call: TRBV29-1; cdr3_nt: TGCAGCGCTCTAACAGGGGTCTATGGCTACACCTTC; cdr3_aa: CSALTGVYGYTF
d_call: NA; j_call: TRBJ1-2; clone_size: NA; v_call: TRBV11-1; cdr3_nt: TGTGCCAGCAGCCCGAGTGGTCGGGGGTCCAACTATGGCTACACCTTC; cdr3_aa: CASSPSGRGSNYGYTF
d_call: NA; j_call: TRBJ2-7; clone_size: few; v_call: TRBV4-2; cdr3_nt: TGTGCCAGCAGCCAAGTGACAGGCCTGACCTACGAGCAGTACTTC; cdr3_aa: CASSQVTGLTYEQYF
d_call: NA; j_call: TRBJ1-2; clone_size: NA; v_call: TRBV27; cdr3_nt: TGTGCCAGCAGGCAGACAGGCCGTTCTAACTATGGCTACACCTTC; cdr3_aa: CASRQTGRSNYGYTF
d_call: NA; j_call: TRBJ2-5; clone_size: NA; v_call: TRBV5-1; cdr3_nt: TGCGCCAGCAGTCGCGACCTCAGGGGTCCAGAGACCCAGTACTTC; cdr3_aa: CASSRDLRGPETQYF
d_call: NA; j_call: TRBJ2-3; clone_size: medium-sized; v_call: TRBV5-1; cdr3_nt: TGCGCCAGCAGCTTGAGGTATGGGGCGGGCACAGATACGCAGTATTTT; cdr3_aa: CASSLRYGAGTDTQYF
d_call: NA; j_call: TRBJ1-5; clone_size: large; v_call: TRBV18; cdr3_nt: TGTGCCAGCTCACAGGACGGGATAAATCAGCCCCAGCATTTT; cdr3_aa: CASSQDGINQPQHF
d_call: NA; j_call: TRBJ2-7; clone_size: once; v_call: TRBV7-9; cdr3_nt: TGTGCCTCTTCCCACAGGGCCTACGAGCAGTACTTC; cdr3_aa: CASSHRAYEQYF
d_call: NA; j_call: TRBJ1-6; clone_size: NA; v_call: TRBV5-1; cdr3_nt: TGCGCCAGCAGCTTGGCAGGGGACTCCTATAATTCACCCCTCCACTTT; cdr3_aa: CASSLAGDSYNSPLHF
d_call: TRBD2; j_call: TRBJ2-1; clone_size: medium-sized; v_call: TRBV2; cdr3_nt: TGTGCCAGCAGTGCCCCAGCGGGAGTATCCTACAATGAGCAGTTCTTC; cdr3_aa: CASSAPAGVSYNEQFF
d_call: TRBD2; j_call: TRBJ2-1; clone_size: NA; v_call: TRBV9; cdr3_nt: TGTGCCAGCAGCTTAACTAGCGGGAGGGCCCTTTACATATACAATGAGCAGTTCTTC; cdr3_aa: CASSLTSGRALYIYNEQFF
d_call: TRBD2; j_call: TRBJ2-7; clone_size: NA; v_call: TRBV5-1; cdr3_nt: TGCGCCAGCTCGATTGGGCGGGGGGCCGGGAAGCAGTACTTC; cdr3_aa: CASSIGRGAGKQYF
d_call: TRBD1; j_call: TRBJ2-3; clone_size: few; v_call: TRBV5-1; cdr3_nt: TGCGCCAGCAGGGGCGGGACAGGGTACACAGATACGCAGTATTTT; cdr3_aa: CASRGGTGYTDTQYF
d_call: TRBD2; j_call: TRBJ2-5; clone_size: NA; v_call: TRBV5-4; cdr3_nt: TGTGCCAGCAGCTTGACTAGCGGGGGGCAAGAGACCCAGTACTTC; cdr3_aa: CASSLTSGGQETQYF
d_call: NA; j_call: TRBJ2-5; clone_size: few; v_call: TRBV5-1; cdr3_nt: TGCGCCAGCAGCTTCTCCACACTCCAGGGTTGGGAGACCCAGTACTTC; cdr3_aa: CASSFSTLQGWETQYF
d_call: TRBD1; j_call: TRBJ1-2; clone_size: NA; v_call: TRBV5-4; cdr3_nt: TGTGCCAGCAGCACAGACAGGGTTGGAGGCTACACCTTC; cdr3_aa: CASSTDRVGGYTF
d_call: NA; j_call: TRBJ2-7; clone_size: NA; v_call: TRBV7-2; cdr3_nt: TGTGCCAGCAGCTTACAAGGTGCAAGGGGGGCATACGAGCAGTACTTC; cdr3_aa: CASSLQGARGAYEQYF